These 10 T cell receptor beta chains originate from one sample sequenced in a study of CD8 T cells in ankylosing spondylitis. MiXCR, applied by TCRdb to the 5' RACE reads, yields one record per CDR3 protein. The sample holds about 280,000 distinct CDR3 sequences, over 15% seen once. Material for sequencing was blood, either unsorted or a sorted T cell fraction (not recorded which). The receptor set was obtained from a male donor with ankylosing spondylitis or in good health (not recorded which).

This chain connects TRBV6-5 to TRBJ2-3; 8 bases align to TRBD1. V gave up 5 bases and J gave up 2 bases; unmatched junction bases: 6. This CDR3 comprises 15 residues. CDR1 is MNHEY, CDR2 SVGAGI, per germline. CDR3 sequence (DNA): TGTGCCAGCAGTCACGGACAGGGAGACACAGATACGCAGTATTTT. Translation gives CASSHGQGDTDTQYF.

This clonotype was counted a few times. CDR3 protein: CSVEGTGGTDTQYF. CDR3 in DNA: TGCAGCGTTGAAGGGACAGGGGGCACAGATACGCAGTATTTT. This chain uses TRBV29-1 with TRBJ2-3; 9 bases line up with TRBD1. J lost 1 base, V lost 1 base, and 0 bases had no gene match. Germline V gives CDR1 SQVTM, CDR2 ANQGSEA. This CDR3 has 14 residues.

This chain links TRBV6-5 with TRBJ1-1; a possible D gene is TRBD1 (5 bases). Germline CDR1 reads MNHEY; CDR2 reads SVGAGI. The length of the CDR3 is 12 residues. The V gene lost 11 bases and the J gene lost 3 bases, with 13 bases spanning the gap. The CDR3 is CAGWGEDTEAFF. CDR3 coding DNA: TGTGCCGGCTGGGGGGAGGACACTGAAGCTTTCTTT.

This clonotype has more than one count but fewer than ten. The chain recombines TRBV5-5 with TRBJ1-2, with a weak D call TRBD1 (5 bases). The germline CDR1 and CDR2 sequences are SGHKS and YYEKEE (reference sequence). The germline V and J ends were trimmed by 2 bases and 5 bases, with 16 bases remaining between them. The CDR3 totals 15 residues. The CDR3 loop is CASSFSGPKGYGYTF. The CDR3 DNA reads as TGTGCCAGCAGCTTTTCAGGGCCCAAGGGGTATGGCTACACCTTC. Variable domain in full (rest from reference TRBV5-5 and TRBJ1-2): DAGVTQSPTHLIKTRGQQVTLRCSPISGHKSVSWYQQVLGQGPQFIFQYYEKEERGRGNFPDRFSARQFPNYSSELNVNALLLGDSALYLCASSFSGPKGYGYTFGSGTRLTVV.

The chain recombines TRBV20-1 with TRBJ1-2, with 8 nucleotides matching TRBD1. After removal of 0 bases from V and 8 bases from J, the junction contained 8 bases not matched to a gene. The CDR3 sequence is 14 residues long. CDR1 and CDR2 from the germline V gene are DFQATT and SNEGSKA (reference sequence). Written as DNA, the CDR3 is TGCAGTGCTAGAGATGTGCAGGGGGCGGACGGCTACACCTTC. Its protein product is CSARDVQGADGYTF.

There are a few counts of this clonotype. The CDR3 coding sequence is TGTGCCAGCAGTTCCTACAGGGCCACTGAAGCTTTCTTT. It translates to CASSSYRATEAFF. The V gene is TRBV27, the J gene TRBJ1-1, with D perhaps TRBD1 (6 bases). CDR1 and CDR2 (germline): MNHEY, SMNVEV (reference sequence). The ends were cut back, 4 bases at V and 4 bases at J, with 10 bases in the middle. The CDR3 sequence is 13 residues long.

This clonotype was seen a handful of times. This chain links TRBV7-8 with TRBJ1-1; 7 bases map to TRBD1. Unmatched junction bases numbered 7, after V lost 5 bases and J lost 4 bases. Germline CDR1 SGHVS, CDR2 FQNEAQ. The CDR3 consists of 14 residues. The CDR3 DNA sequence: TGTGCCAGCAGCACTTCAGGGGGGTTCACTGAAGCTTTCTTT. As protein: CASSTSGGFTEAFF.

This chain joins TRBV6-2 or TRBV6-3 and TRBJ2-2; D gene unclear. CDR1 is MNHEY, CDR2 SVGEGT, per germline. V lost 7 bases, J lost 6 bases, and 12 bases lay in between. CDR3 length equals 13 residues. The CDR3: CASNAVRPGELFF. The CDR3 DNA reads TGTGCCAGCAATGCCGTCCGGCCCGGGGAGCTGTTTTTT.

This chain links TRBV3-1 with TRBJ2-1; D gene unclear. Germline V CDR1 and CDR2: LGHDT, YNNKEL (reference sequence). This CDR3 spans 13 amino acids. V lost 8 bases, J lost 3 bases, and 11 bases lay in between. CDR3 loop: CASGEPLYNEQFF. DNA for the CDR3: TGTGCCAGCGGCGAACCACTCTACAATGAGCAGTTCTTC.

In DNA, the CDR3 is TGTGCCAGCAGTTTATGCCCCTACGAGCAGTACGTC. It yields the protein CASSLCPYEQYV. The chain links TRBV28 to TRBJ2-7; D unresolved. Germline loops: CDR1 MDHEN, CDR2 SYDVKM. V lost 0 bases and J lost 2, with 2 bases in between. CDR3 size: 12 residues.